This T cell receptor beta chain was observed in a study of Tregs in tolerant kidney transplant recipients. With regard to this clone: Its antigen remains unidentified.

Germline assignment: CDR1 MNHNY and CDR2 SVGAGI (reference sequence). CDR3 size: 16 residues. J was trimmed by 3 bases and V by 0 bases; bases with no gene match: 5. The study, taken as a whole, reports: Changing PCR primers prevented nucleotide comparison between some patients' samples.

Recipients received nonmyeloablative bone marrow transplants from related graft donors, with transient mixed chimerism. CD4+CD25+CD127- Tregs, CD4+CD25- non-Tregs, CD4 and CD8 cells were sorted. The method was immunoSEQ multiplex PCR; TCRdb's version includes in-frame clones alone and lacks a portion of them. The sample lists roughly 70,000 clones; roughly 86% were seen once. This sequence was found in a human patient who received a combined kidney and bone marrow transplant. The T cells may come from the graft donor. This rearrangement joins TRBV6-6 to TRBJ1-1, with 9 bases fitting TRBD1. The source was CD4+ T cells from blood (PBMCs), collected 6 months after the transplant. CDR3 sequence: CASSYSRTGDHTEAFF. The CDR3 DNA is TGTGCCAGCAGTTACTCTAGGACAGGGGACCACACTGAAGCTTTCTTT.